These 16 T cell receptor beta chains came from one sample sequenced in a study of beta chain features in type 1 diabetes. Isolated RNA was reverse transcribed in full, so expressed TCRB transcripts were sequenced. Here immunoSEQ multiplex PCR was the method, and the copy in TCRdb shows in-frame clones only, minus some. This table holds a few hundred thousand clones, roughly 15% found once. Sequenced material: naive CD4+ T cells from blood. These receptors all come from a woman in her late teens or twenties in good health.

In its sample, this clone was seen a few times. This sequence joins TRBV4-3 and TRBJ2-3, with D possibly being TRBD2 (5 bases). CDR1 and CDR2 (germline): LGHNA, YSLEER. Trimming took 6 bases from V and 7 from J, leaving 17 bases between them. CDR3 length equals 14 residues. The CDR3 here is CASRDFFSSNTQYF. The CDR3 DNA is TGCGCCAGCAGGGACTTTTTTTCGTCGAATACGCAGTATTTT.

This clone has a handful of counts. The chain employs TRBV28 and TRBJ2-7, with TRBD1 matching over 9 bases. Looked up from germline, CDR1 is MDHEN and CDR2 is SYDVKM. The CDR3 is 14 amino acids. The ends lost 5 bases at V and 5 bases at J; junction bases unmatched: 7. In DNA form, the CDR3 reads TGTGCCAGCAGTCCCTCCCGGACAGGGGACGAGCAGTACTTC. It is translated as CASSPSRTGDEQYF. Full variable domain (remainder filled in from reference TRBV28 and TRBJ2-7): DVKVTQSSRYLVKRTGEKVFLECVQDMDHENMFWYRQDPGLGLRLIYFSYDVKMKEKGDIPEGYSVSREKKERFSLILESASTNQTSMYLCASSPSRTGDEQYFGPGTRLTVT.

The chain uses TRBV25-1 and TRBJ2-7, with D perhaps TRBD1 (5 bases). Germline V CDR1 and CDR2: MGHDK, SYGVNS. The CDR3 extends over 14 amino acids. V was pared by 2 bases and J by 0 bases, with 8 bases between. This CDR3 reads CASSERGGSYEQYF. The DNA for the CDR3 is TGTGCCAGCAGTGAAAGGGGTGGCTCCTACGAGCAGTACTTC.

This clone was seen a single time. The chain is built from TRBV7-9 and TRBJ2-7; no clear D gene. Per germline, CDR1 SEHNR and CDR2 FQNEAQ (reference sequence). V dropped 3 bases and J dropped 6 bases, with 9 bases sitting between them. The CDR3 consists of 12 residues. The CDR3 protein is CASSLYSPEQYF. The CDR3 DNA reads as TGTGCCAGCAGCTTGTATAGCCCCGAGCAGTACTTC.

The CDR3 DNA sequence: TGCGCCAGCAGCTGGACAGGACCTAACTATGGCTACACCTTC. Translation: CASSWTGPNYGYTF. The V and J genes are TRBV5-1 and TRBJ1-2, with TRBD1 matching over 7 bases. Germline loops: CDR1 SGHRS, CDR2 YFSETQ. This CDR3 comprises 14 residues. The trim removed 3 bases at V and 0 bases at J, leaving 2 bases unmatched.

The V gene is TRBV7-9, the J gene TRBJ1-2, with 10 bases fitting TRBD1. The CDR3 runs 14 residues. Germline CDR1 SEHNR, CDR2 FQNEAQ (reference sequence). The junction had 7 bases not matched to a gene; V was cut back by 5 bases and J by 7 bases. Here the CDR3 DNA reads TGTGCCAGCAGCCAAAGGACAGGGGGGACTGGCTACACCTTC. It encodes CASSQRTGGTGYTF.

This clone was seen a few times. The chain couples TRBV4-1 to TRBJ1-2; D gene ambiguous. V lost 1 base and J lost 5, with 14 bases in between. The CDR3 sequence is 15 residues long. Germline CDR1 reads MGHRA; CDR2 reads YSYEKL. Written as DNA, the CDR3 is TGCGCCAGCAGCCAAGTTCGACATGGCACTTATGGCTACACCTTC. It specifies CASSQVRHGTYGYTF.

This clone was recorded a few times. V and J are TRBV6-1 and TRBJ1-5; weak D call: TRBD1 (6 bases). The CDR3 extends over 14 amino acids. Per germline, CDR1 MNHNS and CDR2 SASEGT. The germline V and J ends were trimmed by 7 bases and 4 bases, with 14 bases remaining between them. The CDR3 DNA follows: TGTGCCAGCAAGAAGGACAGTTTGAATCAGCCCCAGCATTTT. Its translation is CASKKDSLNQPQHF.

The chain joins TRBV30 to TRBJ2-1, with D unclear. V lost 3 bases and J 5 bases, leaving 8 bases between the germline ends. The length of the CDR3 is 12 residues. Per the germline V gene, CDR1 is GTSNPN and CDR2 is SVGIG (reference sequence). The CDR3 region has the DNA TGTGCCTGGAGGCACAATAACAATGAGCAGTTCTTC. Residues: CAWRHNNNEQFF.

With regard to this clone: Other DNA sequences of this sample code for an identical CDR3. This sequence joins TRBV19 and TRBJ2-5; D gene uncertain. V lost 3 bases to trimming and J lost 5 bases, with 7 bases between them. The CDR3 runs to 12 residues. Germline assignment: CDR1 LNHDA and CDR2 SQIVND (reference sequence). This chain's CDR3 is CASSIGRETQYF. The CDR3 nucleotides read TGTGCCAGTAGTATCGGTCGGGAGACCCAGTACTTC.

This chain joins TRBV9 and TRBJ2-1; 13 nucleotides agree with TRBD2. The germline gives CDR1 SGDLS, CDR2 YYNGEE. The CDR3 covers 18 residues. V dropped 0 bases and J dropped 7; count of bases not matched to a gene: 10. The CDR3 loop is CASSVGLAGGPNRNEQFF. CDR3 nucleotide sequence: TGTGCCAGCAGCGTAGGACTAGCGGGAGGTCCAAACAGGAATGAGCAGTTCTTC.

The chain recombines TRBV18 with TRBJ2-1, with TRBD2 as a possible D gene (6 bases). The V and J ends lost 6 bases and 10 bases respectively, with 19 bases between them. The CDR3 has 14 residues. CDR1 and CDR2 from the germline V gene are KGHSH and LQKENI. The CDR3 region has the DNA TGTGCCAGCTCGTTACAGACTAGATTGGACGAGCAGTTCTTC. The encoded protein is CASSLQTRLDEQFF.

This chain uses TRBV19 with TRBJ2-1, with TRBD2 matching over 8 bases. Losses at the gene ends were 7 bases for V and 0 bases for J; bases not matched to a gene: 14. The germline gives CDR1 LNHDA, CDR2 SQIVND (reference sequence). The CDR3 is made up of 18 amino acids. For the CDR3, the DNA is TGTGCCAGTACTCCCTGGCTACTAGCGGCTAGCTCCTACAATGAGCAGTTCTTC. This translates into CASTPWLLAASSYNEQFF.

This clone has more than one count but fewer than ten. The chain carries TRBV30 and TRBJ2-1; TRBD1 matches at 8 bases. This CDR3 is 14 amino acids long. The germline CDR1 and CDR2 sequences are GTSNPN and SVGIG (reference sequence). Germline trimming cut 4 bases from V and 0 bases from J; bases unmatched to any gene: 2. CDR3 amino acids: CAWNGQGSYNEQFF. DNA for the CDR3: TGTGCCTGGAACGGACAGGGCTCCTACAATGAGCAGTTCTTC.

A few counts support this clone. This chain uses TRBV28 with TRBJ2-2, with 7 bases that match TRBD2. From germline, CDR1 is MDHEN and CDR2 SYDVKM. V lost 8 bases and J lost 0; bases outside the gene matches: 6. The CDR3 covers 15 residues. The CDR3 nucleotides are TGTGCCAGCGCCAGGGACTACTCGAACACCGGGGAGCTGTTTTTT. It encodes CASARDYSNTGELFF.

The chain carries TRBV25-1 and TRBJ2-7; perhaps TRBD2 as D (5 bases). The V end was cut by 4 bases, the J end by 3 bases, with 16 bases between. Germline loops: CDR1 MGHDK, CDR2 SYGVNS. This CDR3 contains 15 residues. The CDR3 here is CASSVLEGSIYEQYF. The CDR3 DNA follows: TGTGCCAGCAGTGTCCTTGAGGGATCTATCTACGAGCAGTACTTC.